This TCR beta chain was found in a study of cytomegalovirus exposure and HLA in healthy donors. The study, taken as a whole, reports: TCR beta V segments were, for the most part, productive about 87% or about 30% of the time in an earlier analysis. Some V segments, including TRBV6-2 and TRBV6-3, were excluded as indistinguishable. Trimming of TCR beta V- and J-genes showed a link, identified in a later analysis, to a missense DCLRE1C variant.

As regards this clone: Its antigen remains unknown.

13 Jbeta primers and 60 Vbeta primers were used for the PCR. TCRdb's table, derived via immunoSEQ multiplex PCR, lists solely in-frame clones and lacks some. This sample carries approximately 120,000 clones, around 73% of them seen once, and the ten largest clones take about 8.4%. Looked up from germline, CDR1 is SGHRS and CDR2 is YFSETQ. The CDR3 runs 17 residues. Trimming took 0 bases from V and 4 from J, leaving 17 bases between them. The clonotype comes from a man aged 40-49 years in good health and CMV-seronegative. This chain joins TRBV5-1 and TRBJ1-3; D perhaps matches TRBD1 (6 bases). Sequenced: PBMCs. CDR3 coding DNA: TGCGCCAGCAGCTTGGGACAGGTCCAGCCGGGGGGAAACACCATATATTTT. The encoded protein is CASSLGQVQPGGNTIYF.